These T cell receptor beta chains were read from a single sample in a study of blood T cell repertoires in COVID-19. Data came from immunoSEQ multiplex PCR; TCRdb stores just in-frame clones and leaves some out. The table includes 650,000 to 800,000 clones, 85% to 90% detected once. Source material: peripheral blood. The receptors were sampled from a young woman with acute or convalescent COVID-19. Both conserved end residues are part of each CDR3. A D gene is named only where the DNA matches it firmly. The size entry is marked missing in some rows and otherwise reads once, few, many or a size class.

d_call	v_call	j_call	clone_size	cdr3_aa	cdr3_nt
NA	TRBV30	TRBJ2-1	once	CAWSLGINNEQFF	TGTGCCTGGAGCTTGGGCATAAACAATGAGCAGTTCTTC
TRBD1	TRBV2	TRBJ2-1	NA	CASRDRQGGLRNEQFF	TGTGCCAGCAGGGACAGACAGGGGGGTTTGAGGAATGAGCAGTTCTTC
NA	TRBV9	TRBJ2-1	NA	CASSVDGSDDNEQFF	TGTGCCAGCAGCGTAGATGGTAGCGACGACAATGAGCAGTTCTTC
NA	TRBV28	TRBJ2-3	NA	CASSTLGGKVSTDTQYF	TGTGCCAGCAGCACCCTGGGGGGAAAAGTTAGCACAGATACGCAGTATTTT
NA	TRBV27	TRBJ2-7	NA	CASSLSNGGTYEQYF	TGTGCCAGCAGTTTGTCAAACGGGGGAACCTACGAGCAGTACTTC
TRBD2	TRBV30	TRBJ2-1	NA	CAWSEVAGFNEQFF	TGTGCCTGGAGTGAGGTAGCGGGGTTCAATGAGCAGTTCTTC
NA	TRBV6-5	TRBJ2-7	NA	CASRAGAYEQYF	TGTGCCAGCAGGGCAGGGGCCTACGAGCAGTACTTC
NA	TRBV7-9	TRBJ1-1	NA	CASSFSGHLNTEAFF	TGTGCCAGCAGCTTCTCGGGACACCTGAACACTGAAGCTTTCTTT
NA	TRBV30	TRBJ1-1	NA	CAWSLHPNTEAFF	TGTGCCTGGAGTTTACATCCGAACACTGAAGCTTTCTTT
NA	TRBV30	TRBJ1-5	NA	CAWSRHSNQPQHF	TGTGCCTGGAGTCGACACTCCAATCAGCCCCAGCATTTT
TRBD2	TRBV5-1	TRBJ2-7	NA	CASSLWTSGGAYEQYF	TGCGCCAGCAGCTTATGGACTAGCGGGGGGGCATACGAGCAGTACTTC
NA	TRBV7-2	TRBJ1-3	once	CASSSGGEVSGNTIYF	TGTGCCAGCAGCTCCGGGGGAGAGGTCTCTGGAAACACCATATATTTT
NA	TRBV14	TRBJ1-3	NA	CASSQQLSTGNTIYF	TGTGCCAGCAGCCAACAATTGAGTACTGGAAACACCATATATTTT
NA	TRBV12-3/TRBV12-4	TRBJ2-7	NA	CASSLNRAYEQYF	TGTGCCAGCAGTTTAAACCGAGCCTACGAGCAGTACTTC
NA	TRBV12-2	TRBJ1-2	NA	CASHVGQGDGYTF	TGTGCAAGTCATGTGGGACAGGGAGATGGCTACACCTTC
TRBD1	TRBV7-3	TRBJ2-7	few	CASSSSGTGISEQYF	TGTGCCAGCAGCTCCTCCGGGACAGGGATATCCGAGCAGTACTTC
TRBD2	TRBV7-9	TRBJ2-7	NA	CASSSRGLGVEQYF	TGTGCCAGCAGCTCTCGGGGACTAGGGGTCGAGCAGTACTTC
NA	TRBV7-2	TRBJ1-4	once	CASSLGGGPTNEKLFF	TGTGCCAGCAGCTTAGGGGGGGGTCCAACTAATGAAAAACTGTTTTTT
NA	TRBV9	TRBJ1-5	NA	CASSVGGEGNQPQHF	TGTGCCAGCAGCGTAGGGGGGGAGGGCAATCAGCCCCAGCATTTT
NA	TRBV28	TRBJ1-2	once	CASSLWSGRSYGYTF	TGTGCCAGCAGTTTGTGGTCAGGCCGAAGCTATGGCTACACCTTC
TRBD2	TRBV24-1	TRBJ2-7	few	CATSDASGGPYEQYF	TGTGCCACCAGTGATGCTAGCGGGGGGCCCTACGAGCAGTACTTC
NA	TRBV5-8	TRBJ1-5	NA	CASSRGYNQPQHF	TGTGCCAGCAGCCGGGGGTACAATCAGCCCCAGCATTTT
NA	TRBV28	TRBJ1-1	NA	CASSFIGGTEAFF	TGTGCCAGCAGTTTTATTGGGGGGACCGAAGCTTTCTTT
TRBD1	TRBV2	TRBJ1-2	NA	CASLGQGKHYFDGYTF	TGTGCCAGTCTCGGACAGGGGAAGCATTACTTCGATGGCTACACCTTC
NA	TRBV28	TRBJ2-5	NA	CACSGWETQYF	TGTGCCTGTTCGGGGTGGGAGACCCAGTACTTC
NA	TRBV30	TRBJ1-2	NA	CAWSVLGANGYTF	TGTGCCTGGAGTGTACTGGGGGCCAATGGCTACACCTTC
NA	TRBV4-2	TRBJ1-5	NA	CASSQDSSTWGQGSNQPQHF	TGTGCCAGCAGCCAAGATTCGAGCACGTGGGGGCAGGGGAGCAATCAGCCCCAGCATTTT